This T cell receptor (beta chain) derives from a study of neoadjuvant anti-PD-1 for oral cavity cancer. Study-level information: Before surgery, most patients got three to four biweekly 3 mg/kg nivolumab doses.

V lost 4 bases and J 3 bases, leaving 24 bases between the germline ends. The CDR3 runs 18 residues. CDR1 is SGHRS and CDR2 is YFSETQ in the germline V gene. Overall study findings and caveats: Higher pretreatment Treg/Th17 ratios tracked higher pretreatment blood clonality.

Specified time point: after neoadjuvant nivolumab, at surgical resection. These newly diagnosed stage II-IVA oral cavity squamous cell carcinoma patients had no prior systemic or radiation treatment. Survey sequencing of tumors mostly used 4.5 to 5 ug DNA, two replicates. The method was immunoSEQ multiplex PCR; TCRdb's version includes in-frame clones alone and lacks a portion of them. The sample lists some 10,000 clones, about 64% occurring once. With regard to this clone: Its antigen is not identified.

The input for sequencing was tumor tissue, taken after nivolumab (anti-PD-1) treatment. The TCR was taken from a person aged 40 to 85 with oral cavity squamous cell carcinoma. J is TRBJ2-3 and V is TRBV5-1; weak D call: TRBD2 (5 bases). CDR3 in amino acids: CASSLGEGSGFRTDTQYF. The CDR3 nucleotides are TGCGCCAGCAGCCTGGGAGAGGGATCAGGTTTCCGGACAGATACGCAGTATTTT.